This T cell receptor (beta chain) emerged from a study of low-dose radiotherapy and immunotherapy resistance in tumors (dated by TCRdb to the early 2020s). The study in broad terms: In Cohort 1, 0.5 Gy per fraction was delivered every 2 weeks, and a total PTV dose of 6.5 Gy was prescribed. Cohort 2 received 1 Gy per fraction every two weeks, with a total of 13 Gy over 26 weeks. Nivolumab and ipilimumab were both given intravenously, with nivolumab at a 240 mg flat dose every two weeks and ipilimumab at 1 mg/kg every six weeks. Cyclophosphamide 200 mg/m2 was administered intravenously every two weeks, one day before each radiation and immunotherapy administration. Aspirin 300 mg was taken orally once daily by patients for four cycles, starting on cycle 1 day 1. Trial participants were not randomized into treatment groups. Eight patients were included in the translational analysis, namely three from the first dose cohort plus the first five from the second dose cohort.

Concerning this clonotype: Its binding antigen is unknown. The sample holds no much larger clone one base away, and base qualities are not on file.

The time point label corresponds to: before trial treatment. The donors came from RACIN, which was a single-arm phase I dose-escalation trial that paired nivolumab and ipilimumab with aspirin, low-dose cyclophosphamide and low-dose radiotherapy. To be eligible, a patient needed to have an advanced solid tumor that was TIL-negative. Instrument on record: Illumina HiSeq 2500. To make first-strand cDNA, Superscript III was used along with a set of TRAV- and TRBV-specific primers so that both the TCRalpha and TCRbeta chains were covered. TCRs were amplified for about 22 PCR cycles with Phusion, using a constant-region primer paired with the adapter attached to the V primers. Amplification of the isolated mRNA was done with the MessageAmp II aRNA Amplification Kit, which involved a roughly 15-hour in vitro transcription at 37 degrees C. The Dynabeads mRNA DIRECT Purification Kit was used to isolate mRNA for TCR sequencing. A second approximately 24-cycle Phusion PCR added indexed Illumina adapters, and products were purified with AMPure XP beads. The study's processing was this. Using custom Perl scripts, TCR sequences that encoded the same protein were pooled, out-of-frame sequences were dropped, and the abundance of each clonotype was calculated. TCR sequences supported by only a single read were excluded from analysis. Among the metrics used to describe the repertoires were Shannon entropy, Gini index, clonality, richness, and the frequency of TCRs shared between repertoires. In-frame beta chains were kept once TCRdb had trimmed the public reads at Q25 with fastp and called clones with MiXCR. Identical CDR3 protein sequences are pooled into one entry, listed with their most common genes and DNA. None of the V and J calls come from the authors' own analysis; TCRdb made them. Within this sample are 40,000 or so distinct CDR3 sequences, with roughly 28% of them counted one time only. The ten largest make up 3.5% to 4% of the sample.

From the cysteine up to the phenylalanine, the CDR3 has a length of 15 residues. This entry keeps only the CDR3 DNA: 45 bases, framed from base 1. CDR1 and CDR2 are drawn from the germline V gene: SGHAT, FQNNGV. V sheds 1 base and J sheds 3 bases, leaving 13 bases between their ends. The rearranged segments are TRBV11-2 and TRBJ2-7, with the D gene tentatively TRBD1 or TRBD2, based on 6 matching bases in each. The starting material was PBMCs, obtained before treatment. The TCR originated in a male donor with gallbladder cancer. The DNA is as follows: TGTGCCAGCAGCTTAGGCCGGGGGCTCGACTACGAGCAGTACTTC. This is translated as CASSLGRGLDYEQYF.